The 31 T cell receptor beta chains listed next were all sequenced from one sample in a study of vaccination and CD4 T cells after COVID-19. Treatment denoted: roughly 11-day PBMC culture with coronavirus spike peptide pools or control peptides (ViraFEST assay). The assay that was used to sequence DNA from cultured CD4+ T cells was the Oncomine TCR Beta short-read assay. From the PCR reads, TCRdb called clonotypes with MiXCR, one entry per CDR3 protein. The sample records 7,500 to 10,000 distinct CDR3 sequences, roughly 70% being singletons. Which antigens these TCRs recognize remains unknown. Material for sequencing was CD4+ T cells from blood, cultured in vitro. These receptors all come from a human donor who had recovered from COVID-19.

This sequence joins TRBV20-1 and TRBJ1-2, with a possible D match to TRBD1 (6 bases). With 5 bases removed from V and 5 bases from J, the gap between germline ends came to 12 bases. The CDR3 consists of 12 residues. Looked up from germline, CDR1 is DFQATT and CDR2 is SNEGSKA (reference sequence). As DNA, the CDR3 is TGCAGTGCTCGACAGGACAATTATGGCTACACCTTC. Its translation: CSARQDNYGYTF.

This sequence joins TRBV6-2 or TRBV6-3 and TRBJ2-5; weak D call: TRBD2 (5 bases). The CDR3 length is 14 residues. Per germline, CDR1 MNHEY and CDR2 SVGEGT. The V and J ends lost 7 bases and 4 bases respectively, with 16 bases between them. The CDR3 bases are TGTGCCAGCACTGCTACGGGGAAAGGAGAGACCCAGTACTTC. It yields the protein CASTATGKGETQYF.

CDR3 nucleotide sequence: TGTGCCAGCAGTCCAGGGCGCTCACCCCTCCACTTT. As protein: CASSPGRSPLHF. The chain uses TRBV28 and TRBJ1-6; tentatively, D is TRBD1 (5 bases). The CDR3 covers 12 residues. V lost 5 bases to trimming and J lost 10 bases, with 9 bases between them. Germline V gives CDR1 MDHEN, CDR2 SYDVKM.

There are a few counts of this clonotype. Written as DNA, the CDR3 is TGTGCCAGCAGCGCCGGGACTAGCGGGGGTCTGGGACTGGAGACCCAGTACTTC. This sequence encodes CASSAGTSGGLGLETQYF. The J gene is TRBJ2-5, the V gene TRBV2; TRBD2 aligns across 14 bases. CDR3 size: 18 residues. CDR1 is SNHLY and CDR2 is FYNNEI in the germline V gene. J lost 5 bases, V lost 6 bases, and 14 bases had no gene match.

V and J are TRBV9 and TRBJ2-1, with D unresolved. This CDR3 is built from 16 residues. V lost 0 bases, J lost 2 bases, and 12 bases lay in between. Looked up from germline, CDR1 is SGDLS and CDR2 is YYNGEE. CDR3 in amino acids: CASSVELGSPYNEQFF. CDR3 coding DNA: TGTGCCAGCAGCGTAGAATTAGGGTCCCCCTACAATGAGCAGTTCTTC.

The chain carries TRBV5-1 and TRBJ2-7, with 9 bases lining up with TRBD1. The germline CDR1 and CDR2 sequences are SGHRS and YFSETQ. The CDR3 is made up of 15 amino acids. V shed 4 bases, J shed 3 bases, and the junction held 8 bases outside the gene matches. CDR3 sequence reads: CASSKGTGLLYEQYF. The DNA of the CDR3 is TGCGCCAGCAGCAAGGGGACAGGGCTCCTCTACGAGCAGTACTTC.

CDR3 DNA sequence: TGTGCCACCAGCAGAGATCCCCGTCTCCGGGGGACGGATAATTCACCCCTCCACTTT. Translating it yields CATSRDPRLRGTDNSPLHF. This chain links TRBV15 with TRBJ1-6, with D possibly matching TRBD1 (5 bases). The CDR3 loop spans 19 amino acids. CDR1 and CDR2 (germline): LNHNV, YYDKDF (reference sequence). Trimming shortened V by 0 bases and J by 5 bases, and 20 bases separated the two germline ends.

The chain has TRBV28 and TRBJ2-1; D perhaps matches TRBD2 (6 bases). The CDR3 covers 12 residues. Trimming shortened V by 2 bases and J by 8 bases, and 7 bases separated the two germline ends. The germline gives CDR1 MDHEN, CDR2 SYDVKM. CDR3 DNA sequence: TGTGCCAGCAGTTTAGCGGGATATGAGCAGTTCTTC. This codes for CASSLAGYEQFF. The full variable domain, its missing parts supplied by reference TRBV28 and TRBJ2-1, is DVKVTQSSRYLVKRTGEKVFLECVQDMDHENMFWYRQDPGLGLRLIYFSYDVKMKEKGDIPEGYSVSREKKERFSLILESASTNQTSMYLCASSLAGYEQFFGPGTRLTVL.

Written as DNA, the CDR3 is TGTGCCAGCAGTGTAGGGGACACTCTCTCTGGAAACACCATATATTTT. This codes for CASSVGDTLSGNTIYF. The chain recombines TRBV6-1 with TRBJ1-3, with a tentative D call TRBD1 (6 bases). The CDR3 length is 16 residues. The V and J ends lost 4 bases and 0 bases respectively, with 13 bases between them. CDR1 and CDR2 (germline): MNHNS, SASEGT.

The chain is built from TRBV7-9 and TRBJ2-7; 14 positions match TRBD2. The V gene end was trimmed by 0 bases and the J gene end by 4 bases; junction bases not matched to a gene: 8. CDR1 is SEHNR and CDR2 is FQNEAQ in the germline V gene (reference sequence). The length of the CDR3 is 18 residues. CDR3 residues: CASSLARGTSGSQYEQYF. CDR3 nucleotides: TGTGCCAGCAGCTTAGCTCGTGGGACTAGCGGGAGTCAGTACGAGCAGTACTTC.

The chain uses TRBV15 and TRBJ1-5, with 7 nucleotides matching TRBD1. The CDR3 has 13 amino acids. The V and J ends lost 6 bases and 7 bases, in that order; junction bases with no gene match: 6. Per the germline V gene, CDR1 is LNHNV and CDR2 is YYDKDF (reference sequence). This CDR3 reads CATSPTGNQPQHF. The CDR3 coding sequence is TGTGCCACCAGTCCGACAGGGAACCAGCCCCAGCATTTT.

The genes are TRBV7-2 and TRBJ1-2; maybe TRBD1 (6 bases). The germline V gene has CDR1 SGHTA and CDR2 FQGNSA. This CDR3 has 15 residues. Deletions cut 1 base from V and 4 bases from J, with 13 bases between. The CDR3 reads CASSLDLGQIYGYTF. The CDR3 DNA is TGTGCCAGCAGCTTAGATCTCGGACAGATCTATGGCTACACCTTC.

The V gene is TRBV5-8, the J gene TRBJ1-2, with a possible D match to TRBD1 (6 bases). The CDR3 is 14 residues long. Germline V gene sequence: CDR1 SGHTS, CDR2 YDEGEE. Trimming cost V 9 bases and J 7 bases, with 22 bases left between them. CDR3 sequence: CATCRQGISCGYTF. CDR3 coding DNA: TGTGCCACCTGTAGGCAGGGGATCAGCTGTGGCTACACCTTC.

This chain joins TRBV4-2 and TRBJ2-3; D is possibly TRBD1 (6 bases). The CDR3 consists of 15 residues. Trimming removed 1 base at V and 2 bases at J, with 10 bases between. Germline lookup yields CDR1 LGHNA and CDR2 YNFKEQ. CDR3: CASSQAQGLTDTQYF. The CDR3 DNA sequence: TGTGCCAGCAGCCAAGCCCAGGGGCTCACAGATACGCAGTATTTT.

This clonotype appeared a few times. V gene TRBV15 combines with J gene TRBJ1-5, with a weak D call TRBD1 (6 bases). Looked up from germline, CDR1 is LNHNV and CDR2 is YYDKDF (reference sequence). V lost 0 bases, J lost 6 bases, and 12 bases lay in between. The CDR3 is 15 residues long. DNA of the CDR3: TGTGCCACCAGCAGAGATAGGGCAGGGGTTCAGCCCCAGCATTTT. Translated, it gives CATSRDRAGVQPQHF.

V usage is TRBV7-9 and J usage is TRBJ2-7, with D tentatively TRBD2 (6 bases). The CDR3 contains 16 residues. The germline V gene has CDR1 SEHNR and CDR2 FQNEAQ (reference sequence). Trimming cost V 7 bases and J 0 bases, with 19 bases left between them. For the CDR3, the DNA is TGTGCCAGCACCCCAGCCGGCGGGGTCCTCTCCTACGAGCAGTACTTC. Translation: CASTPAGGVLSYEQYF.

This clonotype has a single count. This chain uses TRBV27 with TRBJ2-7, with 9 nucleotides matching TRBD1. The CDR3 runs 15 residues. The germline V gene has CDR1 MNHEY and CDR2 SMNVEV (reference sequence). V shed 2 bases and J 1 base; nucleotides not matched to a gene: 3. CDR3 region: CASSLNRGPSYEQYF. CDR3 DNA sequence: TGTGCCAGCAGTTTAAACAGGGGGCCATCCTACGAGCAGTACTTC.

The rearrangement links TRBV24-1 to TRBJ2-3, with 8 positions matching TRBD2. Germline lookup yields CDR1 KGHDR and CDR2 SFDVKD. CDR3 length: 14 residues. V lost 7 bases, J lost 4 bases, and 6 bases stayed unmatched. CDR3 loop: CATSPSGGPDTQYF. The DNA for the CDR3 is TGTGCCACCAGCCCCTCGGGGGGGCCAGATACGCAGTATTTT.

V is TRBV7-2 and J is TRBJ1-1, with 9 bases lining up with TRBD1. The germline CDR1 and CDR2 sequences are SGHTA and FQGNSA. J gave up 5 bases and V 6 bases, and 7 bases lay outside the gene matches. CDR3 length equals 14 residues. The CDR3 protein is CASRYRGPLTEAFF. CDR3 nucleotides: TGTGCCAGCAGATACAGGGGGCCGCTAACTGAAGCTTTCTTT.

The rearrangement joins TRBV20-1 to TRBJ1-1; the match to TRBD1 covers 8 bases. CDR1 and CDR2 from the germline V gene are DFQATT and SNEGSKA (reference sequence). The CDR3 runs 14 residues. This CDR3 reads CRVSRGRWDTEAFF. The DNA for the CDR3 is TGCAGGGTTAGCAGGGGGCGATGGGACACTGAAGCTTTCTTT.

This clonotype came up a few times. CDR3 nucleotides: TGTGCCAGCAGACGGAAGGGCAATCAGCCCCAGCATTTT. This sequence encodes CASRRKGNQPQHF. The rearrangement links TRBV21-1 to TRBJ1-5. TRBV21-1 represents a pseudogene. The CDR3 contains 13 residues.

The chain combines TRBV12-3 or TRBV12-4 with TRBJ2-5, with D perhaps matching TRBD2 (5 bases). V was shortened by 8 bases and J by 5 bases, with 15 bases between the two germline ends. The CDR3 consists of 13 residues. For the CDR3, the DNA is TGTGCCAGCTGTCTAGCAGGAAGGGAGACCCAGTACTTC. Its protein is CASCLAGRETQYF.

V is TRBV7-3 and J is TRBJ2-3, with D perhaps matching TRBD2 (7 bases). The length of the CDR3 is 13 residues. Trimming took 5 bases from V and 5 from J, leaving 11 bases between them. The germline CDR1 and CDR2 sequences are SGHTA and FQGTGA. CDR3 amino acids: CASSPRGGDTQYF. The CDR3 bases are TGTGCCAGCAGCCCAAGGGGGGGAGATACGCAGTATTTT.

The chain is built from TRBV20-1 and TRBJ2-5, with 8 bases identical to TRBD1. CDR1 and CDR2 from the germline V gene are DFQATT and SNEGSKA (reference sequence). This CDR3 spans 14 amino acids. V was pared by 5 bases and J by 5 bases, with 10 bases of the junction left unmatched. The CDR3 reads CSAFGQGAVETQYF. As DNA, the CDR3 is TGCAGTGCTTTTGGCCAGGGGGCTGTTGAGACCCAGTACTTC.

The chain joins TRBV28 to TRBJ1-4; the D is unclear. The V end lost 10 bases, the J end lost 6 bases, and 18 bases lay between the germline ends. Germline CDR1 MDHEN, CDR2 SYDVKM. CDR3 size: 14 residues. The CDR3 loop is CATGGRGVHEKLFF. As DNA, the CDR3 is TGTGCCACCGGAGGGCGTGGGGTTCATGAAAAACTGTTTTTT. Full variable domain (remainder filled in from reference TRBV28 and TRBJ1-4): DVKVTQSSRYLVKRTGEKVFLECVQDMDHENMFWYRQDPGLGLRLIYFSYDVKMKEKGDIPEGYSVSREKKERFSLILESASTNQTSMYLCATGGRGVHEKLFFGSGTQLSVL.

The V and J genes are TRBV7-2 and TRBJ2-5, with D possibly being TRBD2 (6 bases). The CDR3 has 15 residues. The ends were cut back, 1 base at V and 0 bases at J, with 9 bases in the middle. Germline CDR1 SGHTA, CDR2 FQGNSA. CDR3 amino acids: CASSLEWDYQETQYF. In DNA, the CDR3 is TGTGCCAGCAGCTTAGAGTGGGACTACCAAGAGACCCAGTACTTC.

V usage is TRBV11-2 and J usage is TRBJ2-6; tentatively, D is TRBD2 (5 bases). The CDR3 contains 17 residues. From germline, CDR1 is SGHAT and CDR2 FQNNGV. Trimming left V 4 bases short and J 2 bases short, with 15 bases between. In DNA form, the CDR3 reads TGTGCCAGCAGCTCCTACCGGCTGGGAGCTGGGGCCAACGTCCTGACTTTC. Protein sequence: CASSSYRLGAGANVLTF.

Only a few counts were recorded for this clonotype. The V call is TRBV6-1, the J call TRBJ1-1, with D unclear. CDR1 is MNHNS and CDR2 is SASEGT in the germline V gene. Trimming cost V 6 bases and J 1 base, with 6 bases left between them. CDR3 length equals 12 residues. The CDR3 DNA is TGTGCCAGCAGCCACGGGAACACTGAAGCTTTCTTT. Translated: CASSHGNTEAFF.

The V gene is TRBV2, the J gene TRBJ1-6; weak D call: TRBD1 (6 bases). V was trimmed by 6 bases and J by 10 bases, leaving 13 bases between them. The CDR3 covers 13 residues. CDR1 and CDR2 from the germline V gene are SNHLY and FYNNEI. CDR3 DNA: TGTGCCAGCAGGCAGGCAGGGGTGTCACCCCTCCACTTT. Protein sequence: CASRQAGVSPLHF. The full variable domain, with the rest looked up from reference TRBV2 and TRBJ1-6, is EPEVTQTPSHQVTQMGQEVILRCVPISNHLYFYWYRQILGQKVEFLVSFYNNEISEKSEIFDDQFSVERPDGSNFTLKIRSTKLEDSAMYFCASRQAGVSPLHFGNGTRLTVT.

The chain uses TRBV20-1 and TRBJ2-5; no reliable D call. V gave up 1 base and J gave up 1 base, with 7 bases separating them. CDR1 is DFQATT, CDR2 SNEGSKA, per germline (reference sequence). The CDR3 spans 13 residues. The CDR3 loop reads CSARAGGQETQYF. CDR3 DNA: TGCAGTGCTAGAGCGGGCGGCCAAGAGACCCAGTACTTC.

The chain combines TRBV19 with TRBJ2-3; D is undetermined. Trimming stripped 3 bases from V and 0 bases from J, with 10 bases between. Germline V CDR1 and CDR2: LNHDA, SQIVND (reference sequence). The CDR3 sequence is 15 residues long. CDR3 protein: CASSISPISTDTQYF. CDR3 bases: TGTGCCAGTAGTATCTCTCCCATCAGCACAGATACGCAGTATTTT.